This TCR beta chain came from a study of blood T cell repertoires in COVID-19. The Seattle site enrolled patients during active infection and followed them longitudinally. Some clones are missing from TCRdb's copy, which holds only in-frame ones; the method was immunoSEQ multiplex PCR. The sample has around 100,000 clones, roughly 81% seen once; the top ten hold less than 6%. The CDR3 totals 19 residues. The germline V gene encodes CDR1 MDHEN and CDR2 SYDVKM. V lost 4 bases and J lost 5; bases outside the gene matches: 14. The sequenced sample was peripheral blood. The TCR sequence derives from a man aged 80 or over with COVID-19, enrolled during active disease. V and J are TRBV28 and TRBJ2-5; TRBD2 matches at 15 bases. The CDR3 loop is CASSSRGLAGGPFSETQYF. The CDR3 DNA follows: TGTGCCAGCAGTTCCCGCGGACTAGCGGGAGGGCCGTTTTCCGAGACCCAGTACTTC.